This TCR beta chain was recorded in a study of cytomegalovirus exposure and HLA in healthy donors. The PCR had 60 Vbeta and 13 Jbeta primers. Clones were read by immunoSEQ multiplex PCR, and TCRdb kept only the in-frame ones, dropping some. The table lists 100,000 to 150,000 clones, more than 80% of them singletons. Whole-study results and caveats: In a later analysis, at a false discovery rate of 0.05, 16,951 TCR beta sequences matched HLA alleles.

In the case of this clone: Its antigen is not identified.

Healthy donors of bone marrow made up the group. Though probably carrying unrecorded immune exposures, donors were nominally healthy at sampling. Germline V gene sequence: CDR1 MGHRA, CDR2 YSYEKL. This CDR3 contains 21 residues. Trimming took 0 bases from V and 2 from J; bases not matched to a gene: 18. V is TRBV4-1 and J is TRBJ1-5, with 8 bases identical to TRBD1. The clonotype originates from a man aged 40-49 years in good health and CMV-seronegative. The specimen was PBMCs. Here the CDR3 reads CASSQDSVIRTGNMGNQPQHF. The CDR3, as DNA: TGCGCCAGCAGCCAAGATTCGGTAATTAGGACAGGGAATATGGGCAATCAGCCCCAGCATTTT.